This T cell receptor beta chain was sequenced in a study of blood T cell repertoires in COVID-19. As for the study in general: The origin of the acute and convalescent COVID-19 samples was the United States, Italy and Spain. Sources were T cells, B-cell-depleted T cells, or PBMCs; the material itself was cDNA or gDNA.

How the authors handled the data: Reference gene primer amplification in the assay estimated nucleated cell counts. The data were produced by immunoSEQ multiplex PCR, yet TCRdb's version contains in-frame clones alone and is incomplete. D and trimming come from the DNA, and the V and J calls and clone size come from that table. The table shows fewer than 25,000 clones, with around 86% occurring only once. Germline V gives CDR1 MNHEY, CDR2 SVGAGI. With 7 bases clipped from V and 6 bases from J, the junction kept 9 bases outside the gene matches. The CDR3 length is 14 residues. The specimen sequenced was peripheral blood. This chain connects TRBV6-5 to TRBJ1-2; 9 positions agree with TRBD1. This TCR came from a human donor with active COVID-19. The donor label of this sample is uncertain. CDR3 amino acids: CASTDRDREDGYTF. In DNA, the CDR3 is TGTGCCAGCACCGATAGGGACAGGGAGGATGGCTACACCTTC.